This TCR beta chain is from a study of patients and donors after allogeneic stem cell transplantation. TCRdb fed the RT-PCR reads into MiXCR, producing one record per CDR3 protein. Counted here are 25,000 to 35,000 distinct CDR3 sequences, 6.5% to 7% occurring once; the ten biggest clones make up about 35%. A few counts support this clonotype. The V end lost 5 bases, the J end lost 3 bases, and 13 bases lay between the germline ends. From germline, CDR1 is MNHEY and CDR2 SVGEGT. The CDR3 has 14 residues. The genes are TRBV6-2 or TRBV6-3 and TRBJ2-5; TRBD2 is a possible D gene (5 bases). The TCR sequence derives from a human donor who was either an allogeneic HSCT recipient or a stem cell or donor lymphocyte infusion donor (not recorded which). It is not recorded whose cells these are; they may come from a transplant donor. Sequencing was carried out using blood, either unsorted or a sorted T cell fraction (not recorded which). CDR3 loop: CASSAVATKETQYF. CDR3 nucleotide sequence: TGTGCCAGCAGTGCCGTAGCGACAAAAGAGACCCAGTACTTC.